Many counts were recorded for the clone carrying this TCR beta chain. Its target is not known. CDR3 size: 18 residues. V lost 4 bases to trimming and J lost 7 bases; unmatched junction nucleotides: 14. Germline V gives CDR1 SGHRS, CDR2 YFSETQ. This specimen belongs to a study of read filtering for tumor transcriptome and immune sequencing. Study outcomes and limitations: This fraction held mixed bone marrow immune cells after CD138-negative sorting.

The library was built from around 380 ng RNA with molecular barcoded adaptors for alpha/delta and beta/gamma chains. TCRdb passed the reads through MiXCR, listing each CDR3 protein once. The table lists about 90,000 distinct CDR3 sequences, 10% to 15% of them singletons. Sequences were obtained from a population of CD138-negative cells sorted from bone marrow. This TCR came from a donor aged 40 or older with multiple myeloma. The chain links TRBV5-1 to TRBJ2-3; 14 bases line up with TRBD2. The CDR3 reads CASSPPRGLAGDPYTQYF. The CDR3 coding sequence is TGCGCCAGCAGCCCACCCCGGGGACTAGCGGGAGACCCTTATACGCAGTATTTT.